This entry concerns a single T cell receptor (beta chain). The antigen remains undetermined. This sample was included in a study of T cells expressing NK-cell markers. Study in general: Cells sorted as CD3+CD56+NKG2C+, CD3+CD56+NKG2C- and CD3+CD56-NKG2C+ T cells supplied the TCR beta repertoires. Findings of the study overall: Among CD8+ T cells from several donors, dominant NKG2C+ clonotypes accounted for about 1.0-7.0%.

The CDR3 runs 15 residues. Germline CDR1 SGHAT, CDR2 FQNNGV. TCRdb re-called the 5' RACE reads and gives one entry per CDR3 protein, without DNA. The sample's table shows about half a million distinct CDR3 sequences. The TCR comes from a woman between 45 and 60 years old in good health. Sequencing used blood T cells: a sorted CD56 or NKG2C T cell subset, CD4+ or CD8+ T cells, or bulk PBMC T cells (not recorded which). The V gene is TRBV11-2, the J gene TRBJ2-2; TCRdb proposes TRBD1, but this gene call is untestable without DNA. This CDR3 is CASSKRQPPRDGLFF.